This TCR beta chain emerged from a study of blood T cell repertoires in COVID-19. Original analysis: Estimated nucleated cell counts came from reference gene primer amplification. Profiled with immunoSEQ multiplex PCR; TCRdb holds only in-frame clones, not every one. The V and J calls and clone size are taken from that table; D and trimming were inferred from the DNA. The table shows 150,000 to 200,000 clones, with 88% occurring only once. V was pared by 2 bases and J by 8 bases, with 15 bases between. The CDR3 has 13 amino acids. Germline values: CDR1 GTSNPN, CDR2 SVGIG (reference sequence). This receptor was obtained from a man in his fifties or sixties with acute or convalescent COVID-19. The V call is TRBV30, the J call TRBJ1-1; D ambiguous. Sequencing was performed on peripheral blood. This CDR3 reads CAWSPERGGEAFF. In DNA form, the CDR3 reads TGTGCCTGGAGTCCTGAGCGGGGTGGGGAAGCTTTCTTT.